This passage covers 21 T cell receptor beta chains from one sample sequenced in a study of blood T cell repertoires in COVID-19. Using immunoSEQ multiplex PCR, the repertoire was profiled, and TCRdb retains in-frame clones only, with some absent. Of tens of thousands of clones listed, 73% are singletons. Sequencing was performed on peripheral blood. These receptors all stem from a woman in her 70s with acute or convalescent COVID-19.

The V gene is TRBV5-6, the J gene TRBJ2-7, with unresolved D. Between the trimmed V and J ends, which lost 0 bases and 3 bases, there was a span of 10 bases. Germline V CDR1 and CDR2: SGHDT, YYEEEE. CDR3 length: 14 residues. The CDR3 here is CASSLGRNIYEQYV. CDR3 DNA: TGTGCCAGCAGCTTGGGGCGGAATATCTACGAGCAGTACGTC.

The CDR3 region has the DNA TGTGCCAGCTCACCTCGCCCCGGGACAGCAAGATATATTTTAGCCAAAAACATTCAGTACTTC. Its translation: CASSPRPGTARYILAKNIQYF. The chain has TRBV18 and TRBJ2-4, with 7 nucleotides matching TRBD1. From germline, CDR1 is KGHSH and CDR2 LQKENI. The CDR3 has 21 amino acids. J gave up 0 bases and V 3 bases, and 20 bases lay outside the gene matches.

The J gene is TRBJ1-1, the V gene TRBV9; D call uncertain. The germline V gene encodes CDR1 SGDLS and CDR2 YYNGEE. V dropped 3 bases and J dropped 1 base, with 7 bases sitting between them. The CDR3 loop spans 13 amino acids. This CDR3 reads CASSAAGNTEAFF. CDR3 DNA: TGTGCCAGCAGCGCTGCGGGGAACACTGAAGCTTTCTTT.

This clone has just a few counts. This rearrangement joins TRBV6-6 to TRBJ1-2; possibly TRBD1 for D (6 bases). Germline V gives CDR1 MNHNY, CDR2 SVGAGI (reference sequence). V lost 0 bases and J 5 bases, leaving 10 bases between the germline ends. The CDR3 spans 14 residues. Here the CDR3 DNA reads TGTGCCAGCAGTTACTCCCAGGGGTCGTATGGCTACACCTTC. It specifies CASSYSQGSYGYTF.

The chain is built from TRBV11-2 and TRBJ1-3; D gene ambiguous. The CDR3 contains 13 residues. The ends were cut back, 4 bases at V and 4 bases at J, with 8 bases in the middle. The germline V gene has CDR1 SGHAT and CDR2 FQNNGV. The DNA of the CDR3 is TGTGCCAGCAGCTCCCCTCCGGGAAACACCATATATTTT. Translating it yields CASSSPPGNTIYF.

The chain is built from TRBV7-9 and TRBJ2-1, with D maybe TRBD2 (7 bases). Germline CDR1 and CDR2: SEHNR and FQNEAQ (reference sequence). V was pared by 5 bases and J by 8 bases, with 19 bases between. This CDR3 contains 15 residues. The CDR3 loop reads CASSRPGAGADEQFF. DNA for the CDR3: TGTGCCAGCAGCCGTCCGGGGGCGGGGGCGGATGAGCAGTTCTTC.

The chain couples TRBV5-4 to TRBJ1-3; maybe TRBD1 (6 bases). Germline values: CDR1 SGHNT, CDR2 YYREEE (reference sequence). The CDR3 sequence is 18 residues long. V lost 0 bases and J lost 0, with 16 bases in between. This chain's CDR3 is CASSLGGPASYSGNTIYF. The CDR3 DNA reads TGTGCCAGCAGCTTGGGGGGGCCTGCGTCTTACTCTGGAAACACCATATATTTT.

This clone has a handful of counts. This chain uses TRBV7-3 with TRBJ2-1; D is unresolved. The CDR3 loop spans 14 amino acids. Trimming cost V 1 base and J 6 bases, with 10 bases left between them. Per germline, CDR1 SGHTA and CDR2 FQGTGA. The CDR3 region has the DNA TGTGCCAGCAGCTTAATCGTTTCGGGCAATGAGCAGTTCTTC. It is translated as CASSLIVSGNEQFF.

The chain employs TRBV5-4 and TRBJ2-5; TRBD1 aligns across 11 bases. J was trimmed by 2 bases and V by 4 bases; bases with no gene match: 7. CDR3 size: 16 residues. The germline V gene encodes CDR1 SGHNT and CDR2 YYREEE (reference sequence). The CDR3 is CASSRRRDRGQETQYF. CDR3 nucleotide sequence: TGTGCCAGCAGCCGTCGCCGGGACAGGGGGCAAGAGACCCAGTACTTC.

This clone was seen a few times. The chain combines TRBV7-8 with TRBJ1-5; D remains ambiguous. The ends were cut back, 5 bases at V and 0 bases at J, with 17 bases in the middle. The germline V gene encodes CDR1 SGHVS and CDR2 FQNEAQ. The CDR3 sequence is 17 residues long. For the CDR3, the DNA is TGTGCCAGCAGCGCCGGAGGCCAAGGGAATAGCAATCAGCCCCAGCATTTT. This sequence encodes CASSAGGQGNSNQPQHF.

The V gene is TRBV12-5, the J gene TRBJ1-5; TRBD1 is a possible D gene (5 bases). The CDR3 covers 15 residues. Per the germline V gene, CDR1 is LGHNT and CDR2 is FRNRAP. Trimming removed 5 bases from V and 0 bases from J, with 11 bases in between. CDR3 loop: CASGLGLTSNQPQHF. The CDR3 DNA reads TGTGCTAGTGGTCTGGGACTGACTAGCAATCAGCCCCAGCATTTT.

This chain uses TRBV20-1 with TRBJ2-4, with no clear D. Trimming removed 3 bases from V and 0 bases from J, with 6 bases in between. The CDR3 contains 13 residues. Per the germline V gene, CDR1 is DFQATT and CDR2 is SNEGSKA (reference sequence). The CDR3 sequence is CSASAGAKNIQYF. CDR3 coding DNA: TGCAGTGCTAGTGCAGGAGCCAAAAACATTCAGTACTTC.

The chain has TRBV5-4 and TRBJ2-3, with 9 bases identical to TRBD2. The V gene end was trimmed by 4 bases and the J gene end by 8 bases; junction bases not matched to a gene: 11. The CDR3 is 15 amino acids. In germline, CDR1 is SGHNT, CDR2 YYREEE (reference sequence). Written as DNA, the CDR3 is TGTGCCAGCAGCCCCGGGCGGGGGGGGTTGGGTACGCAGTATTTT. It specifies CASSPGRGGLGTQYF.

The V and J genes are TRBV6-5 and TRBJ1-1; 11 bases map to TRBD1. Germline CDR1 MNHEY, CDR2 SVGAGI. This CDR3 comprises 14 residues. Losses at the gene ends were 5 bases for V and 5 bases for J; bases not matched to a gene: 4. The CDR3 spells CASSRDRGSTEAFF. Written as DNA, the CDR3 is TGTGCCAGCAGTCGGGACAGGGGGAGTACTGAAGCTTTCTTT.

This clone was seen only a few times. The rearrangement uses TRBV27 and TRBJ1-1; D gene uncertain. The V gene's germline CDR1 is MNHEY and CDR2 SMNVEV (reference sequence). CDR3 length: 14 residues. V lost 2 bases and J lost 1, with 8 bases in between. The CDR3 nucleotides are TGTGCCAGCAGTTTAAATTCAGGGAACACTGAAGCTTTCTTT. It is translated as CASSLNSGNTEAFF.

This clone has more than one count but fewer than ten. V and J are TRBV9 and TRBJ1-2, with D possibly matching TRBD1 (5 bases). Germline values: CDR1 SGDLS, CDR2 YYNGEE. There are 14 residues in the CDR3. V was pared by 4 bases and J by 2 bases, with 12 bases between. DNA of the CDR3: TGTGCCAGCAGCCGGAGGGGTCAAAACTATGGCTACACCTTC. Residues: CASSRRGQNYGYTF. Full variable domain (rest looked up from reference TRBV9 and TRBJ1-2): DSGVTQTPKHLITATGQRVTLRCSPRSGDLSVYWYQQSLDQGLQFLIQYYNGEERAKGNILERFSAQQFPDLHSELNLSSLELGDSALYFCASSRRGQNYGYTFGSGTRLTVV.

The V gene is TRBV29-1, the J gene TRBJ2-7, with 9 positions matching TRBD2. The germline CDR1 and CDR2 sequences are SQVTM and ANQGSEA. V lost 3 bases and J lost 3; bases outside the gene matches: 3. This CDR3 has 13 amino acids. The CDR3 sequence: CSVEERGDYEQYF. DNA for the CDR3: TGCAGCGTTGAGGAGCGGGGGGACTACGAGCAGTACTTC.

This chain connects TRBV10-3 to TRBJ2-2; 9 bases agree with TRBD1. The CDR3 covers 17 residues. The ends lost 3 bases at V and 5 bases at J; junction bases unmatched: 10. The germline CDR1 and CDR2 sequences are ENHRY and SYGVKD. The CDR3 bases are TGTGCCATCAGTGACCCCGGACAGGGGTCGGTAACCGGGGAGCTGTTTTTT. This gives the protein CAISDPGQGSVTGELFF.

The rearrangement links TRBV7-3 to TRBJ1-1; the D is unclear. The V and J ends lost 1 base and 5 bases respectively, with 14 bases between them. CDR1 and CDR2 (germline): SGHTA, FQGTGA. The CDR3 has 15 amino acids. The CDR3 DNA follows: TGTGCCAGCAGCTTAATACCAGGACTGGAGACTGAAGCTTTCTTT. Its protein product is CASSLIPGLETEAFF.

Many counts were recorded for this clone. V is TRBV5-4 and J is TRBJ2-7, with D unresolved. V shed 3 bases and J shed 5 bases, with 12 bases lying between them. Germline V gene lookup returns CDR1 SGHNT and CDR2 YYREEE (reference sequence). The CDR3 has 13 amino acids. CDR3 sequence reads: CASSSGLGDEQYF. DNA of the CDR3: TGTGCCAGCAGCTCAGGCTTGGGCGACGAGCAGTACTTC.

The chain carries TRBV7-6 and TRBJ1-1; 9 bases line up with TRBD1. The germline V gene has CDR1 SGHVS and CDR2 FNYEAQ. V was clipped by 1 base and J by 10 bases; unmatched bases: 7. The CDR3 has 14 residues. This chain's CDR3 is CASSLGSGQGRAFF. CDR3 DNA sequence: TGTGCCAGCAGCTTAGGTTCGGGACAGGGAAGAGCTTTCTTT.